These 6 T cell receptor beta chains were sequenced from one sample in a study of T cell responses to AZD1222 COVID-19 vaccine. TCRdb keeps only in-frame clones here, not all; method: immunoSEQ multiplex PCR. Here the sample spans about 190,000 clones, under 95% being singletons. The sequences come from peripheral blood, collected on day 0 of AZD1222 vaccination. Receptors originate from an adult in good health.

CDR3 sequence reads: CASSFRWGTGELFF. The CDR3 DNA reads as TGCGCCAGCAGCTTCAGATGGGGCACCGGGGAGCTGTTTTTT. The rearrangement uses TRBV5-1 and TRBJ2-2; no firm D call. In germline, CDR1 is SGHRS, CDR2 YFSETQ. The CDR3 loop spans 14 amino acids. The V and J ends lost 2 bases and 4 bases respectively, with 9 bases between them.

The sample holds one count of this clone. The CDR3 DNA sequence: TGTGCCAGCAGCTTCAGCGGCACCGCGGGGGGCTACACCTTC. This translates into CASSFSGTAGGYTF. The chain carries TRBV13 and TRBJ1-2; D is uncertain. Germline V lookup: CDR1 PRHDT, CDR2 FYEKMQ (reference sequence). The CDR3 contains 14 residues. The ends were cut back, 3 bases at V and 8 bases at J, with 16 bases in the middle. The complete variable domain, with remaining parts taken from reference TRBV13 and TRBJ1-2, reads AAGVIQSPRHLIKEKRETATLKCYPIPRHDTVYWYQQGPGQDPQFLISFYEKMQSDKGSIPDRFSAQQFSDYHSELNMSSLELGDSALYFCASSFSGTAGGYTFGSGTRLTVV.

The chain carries TRBV24-1 and TRBJ2-5; the match to TRBD1 covers 10 bases. V trimming: 7 bases; J trimming: 5 bases; junction bases outside the gene matches: 0. The CDR3 runs 12 residues. Germline V gene lookup returns CDR1 KGHDR and CDR2 SFDVKD. The CDR3 protein is CATRGQGETQYF. CDR3 bases: TGTGCCACCAGGGGACAGGGGGAGACCCAGTACTTC.

V gene TRBV5-1 combines with J gene TRBJ2-7, with D unclear. CDR1 and CDR2 (germline): SGHRS, YFSETQ. Trimming removed 0 bases at V and 1 base at J, with 11 bases between. This CDR3 has 15 residues. CDR3: CASSLGSEVSYEQYF. The DNA of the CDR3 is TGCGCCAGCAGCTTGGGTTCAGAGGTTTCCTACGAGCAGTACTTC.

The V and J genes are TRBV13 and TRBJ1-3, with 8 bases aligning to TRBD1. V trimming: 5 bases; J trimming: 0 bases; junction bases outside the gene matches: 9. The CDR3 is 17 amino acids. Germline V gives CDR1 PRHDT, CDR2 FYEKMQ (reference sequence). As DNA, the CDR3 is TGTGCCAGCAGCCAACGACAGGGGATAAGCTCTGGAAACACCATATATTTT. It translates to CASSQRQGISSGNTIYF.

There are a few counts of this clone. The chain uses TRBV7-8 and TRBJ2-7, with D unclear. The CDR3 runs 13 residues. Germline V gene sequence: CDR1 SGHVS, CDR2 FQNEAQ. The V end lost 5 bases, the J end lost 3 bases, and 11 bases lay between the germline ends. As DNA, the CDR3 is TGTGCCAGCAGCCTCGCTGGGCACTACGAGCAGTACTTC. Amino acid sequence: CASSLAGHYEQYF.